Listed here are 6 T cell receptor beta chains from one sample, sequenced in a study of PD-1 blockade in classical Hodgkin lymphoma (TCRdb year 2020). The meaning of the sample's time point label: cycle 1 day 1 (C1D1), immediately before nivolumab initiation. Relapse after autologous stem cell transplantation had occurred in all trial patients, and cohorts A, B and C were distinguished by prior brentuximab vedotin exposure. The library was built by means of the immunoSEQ multiplex PCR assay. Here the immuneACCESS table is served through TCRdb, limited to in-frame sequences with V and J called. Missing clones are a known gap in these copies; in checked studies unresolved V genes cover under half, and the rest lacks a known reason. This sample comprises roughly 61,000 clones, over 75% of them detected only once. The ten largest make up 14% to 15% of the sample. The sequencing here drew on peripheral blood mononuclear cells (PBMCs), taken at baseline. Source of these receptors: a human donor with classical Hodgkin lymphoma.

The chain recombines TRBV2 with TRBJ1-5, with 8 bases matching TRBD1. Germline V gene data show CDR1 as SNHLY and CDR2 as FYNNEI. The length of the CDR3 is 13 residues. V shed 7 bases, J shed 8 bases, and the junction held 7 bases outside the gene matches. Here the CDR3 DNA reads TGTGCCAGCATGGGACAGGCAGGGGAGCCCCAGCATTTT. This encodes CASMGQAGEPQHF.

The J gene is TRBJ2-3, the V gene TRBV7-6; 7 bases are a match to TRBD1. Per the germline V gene, CDR1 is SGHVS and CDR2 is FNYEAQ. J was trimmed by 1 base and V by 5 bases; bases with no gene match: 9. The CDR3 extends over 16 amino acids. CDR3 amino acids: CASSQLRGQGTDTQYF. In nucleotides, the CDR3 is TGTGCCAGCAGCCAACTTAGGGGGCAGGGCACAGATACGCAGTATTTT.

The chain recombines TRBV11-2 with TRBJ2-5; D is uncertain. With 2 bases removed from V and 1 base from J, the gap between germline ends came to 2 bases. In germline, CDR1 is SGHAT, CDR2 FQNNGV. This CDR3 comprises 12 residues. CDR3 region: CASSLTQETQYF. DNA for the CDR3: TGTGCCAGCAGCTTAACCCAAGAGACCCAGTACTTC.

This clone was detected a few times. The CDR3 region is CASRIGNTEAFF. CDR3 sequence (DNA): TGTGCCAGCAGAATAGGAAACACTGAAGCTTTCTTT. The V and J genes are TRBV27 and TRBJ1-1, with D uncertain. The CDR3 is made up of 12 amino acids. CDR1 MNHEY and CDR2 SMNVEV come from the germline V gene (reference sequence). V was trimmed by 6 bases and J by 2 bases, leaving 7 bases between them.

There are a few counts of this clone. The chain links TRBV2 to TRBJ1-2; no firm D call. The germline CDR1 and CDR2 sequences are SNHLY and FYNNEI. This CDR3 is 12 amino acids long. The ends were cut back, 7 bases at V and 3 bases at J, with 9 bases in the middle. CDR3 in amino acids: CASKPGDYGYTF. The CDR3 DNA follows: TGTGCCAGCAAACCAGGAGACTATGGCTACACCTTC.

This chain uses TRBV10-3 with TRBJ1-1, with TRBD1 as a possible D gene (5 bases). In germline, CDR1 is ENHRY, CDR2 SYGVKD. CDR3 length: 14 amino acids. Trimming cost V 0 bases and J 5 bases, with 10 bases left between them. The CDR3 loop reads CAISESDQGTEAFF. CDR3 DNA: TGTGCCATCAGTGAGTCGGACCAGGGTACTGAAGCTTTCTTT.